This entry concerns a single T cell receptor beta chain. V lost 3 bases and J lost 9; bases outside the gene matches: 7. From germline, CDR1 is SGHAT and CDR2 FQNNGV. The CDR3 has 15 residues. Libraries were prepared by immunoSEQ multiplex PCR; TCRdb keeps only in-frame clonotypes and omits some of them. The sample records more than 95,000 clones, around nine tenths being singletons. This sample was included in a study of T cell clones after liver transplantation. Overall study context: TCRbeta sequencing after a pre-transplant mixed lymphocyte reaction identified graft-donor-reactive clones, later tracked in post-transplant blood.

The chain has TRBV11-2 and TRBJ2-1, with 11 bases that match TRBD2. This receptor was obtained from a human patient who received a liver transplant. Some T cells may trace back to the graft donor. Source: CD4+ T cells from blood, taken 12 months after liver transplant. The CDR3 sequence: CASSFRTSGSGEQFF. The CDR3 DNA reads TGTGCCAGCAGCTTTCGAACTAGCGGGAGTGGTGAGCAGTTCTTC.